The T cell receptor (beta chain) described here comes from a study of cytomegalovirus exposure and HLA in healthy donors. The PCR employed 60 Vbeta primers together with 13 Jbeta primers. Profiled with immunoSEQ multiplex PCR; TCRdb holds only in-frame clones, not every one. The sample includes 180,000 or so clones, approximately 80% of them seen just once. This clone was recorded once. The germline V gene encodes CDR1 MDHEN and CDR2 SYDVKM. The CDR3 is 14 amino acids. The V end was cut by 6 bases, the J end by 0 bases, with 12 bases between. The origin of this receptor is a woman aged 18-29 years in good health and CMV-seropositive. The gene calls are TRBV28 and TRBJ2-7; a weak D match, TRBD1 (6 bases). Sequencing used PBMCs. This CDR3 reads CASSSTGSSYEQYF. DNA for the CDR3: TGTGCCAGCAGCTCAACAGGGTCCTCCTACGAGCAGTACTTC. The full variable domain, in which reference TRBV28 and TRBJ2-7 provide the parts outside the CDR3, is DVKVTQSSRYLVKRTGEKVFLECVQDMDHENMFWYRQDPGLGLRLIYFSYDVKMKEKGDIPEGYSVSREKKERFSLILESASTNQTSMYLCASSSTGSSYEQYFGPGTRLTVT.